This T cell receptor beta chain stems from a study of blood T cell repertoires in COVID-19 (dated by TCRdb to about 2020). Context from the whole study: Collaborator samples came from the United States, Italy and Spain and covered acute and convalescent phases of COVID-19. The repertoires were released in a freely available public database intended as a resource for research on the immune response to SARS-CoV-2. Subjects who had been exposed to COVID-19, were actively infected with it, or had recovered from it provided the deeply sampled blood TCRbeta repertoires that made up the dataset. The sample metadata nearly always contained a de-identified subject ID, COVID-19 status, age in years and sex. The material from the prospective study consisted of cDNA or gDNA derived from T cells, B-cell-depleted T cells, or PBMCs. Where available, HLA class I and class II types were obtained from metadata supplied by the sample provider rather than from assay-based typing. The samples were drawn from the first 160 participants of the ongoing ImmuneRACE study and from 1,254 subjects provided by 6 global collaborators.

TCRbeta CDR3 regions were amplified from genomic DNA by means of the immunoSEQ Assay, a bias-controlled multiplex PCR. The paper's data handling went like this. Nucleated cell counts per sample were estimated from amplification of reference gene primers within the assay. To quantify the absolute abundance of each unique TCRbeta CDR3 rearrangement, sequence reads were collapsed and filtered. For each sample, productive Simpson clonality was calculated by taking the square root of Simpson's diversity index across productive rearrangements. The source is immuneACCESS, and TCRdb retained only in-frame sequences with V and J called. Part of the clones is not carried over; for the studies checked, unresolved V genes explain less than half of this, and the remainder is unexplained. V and J calls and clone size are given by that table; D and trimming were obtained from the DNA. The sample data list about 59,000 clones, and roughly 90% of these were observed just once. About 15% of the sample lies in the top ten.

The germline V end is reduced by 3 bases and the J end by 6 bases; junction bases left unmatched: 5. Measured from the cysteine to the phenylalanine, the CDR3 is 13 residues long. Only the CDR3 DNA is retained, 39 bases long and in frame from the first base. CDR1 DFQATT and CDR2 SNEGSKA were looked up in the germline V gene (reference sequence). Each collaborating institution followed its own protocols to collect whole blood in K2EDTA tubes. For TCRbeta analysis, collaborators shipped samples as frozen whole blood, isolated PBMCs, or DNA extracted from either of those sample types. What the work shows at the level of the full study, not this receptor alone: The quantity of clinical and demographic metadata differed by source and by participant and was supplied without curation.

With respect to this clone: There is no known antigen for this receptor. It has no much larger one-base neighbor in the sample; base qualities were not kept.

The chain was built from TRBV20-1 and TRBJ2-7; the junction holds 10 bases that match TRBD1. This clonotype was sampled from a man older than 75 with acute or convalescent COVID-19. The specimen was peripheral blood. CDR3 region: CSASRQGASEQYF. The bases read TGCAGTGCTAGTAGACAGGGGGCTAGCGAGCAGTACTTC.